This T cell receptor (beta chain) came from a study of precursors of human CD4 cytotoxic T cells (dated by TCRdb to 2017 to 2018). Regarding the research as a whole: The bulk TCR-seq analysis covered CD4+ memory subsets from 12 to 15 donors in total. TCR-seq analysis of 12 to 15 donors yielded TCRalpha and TCRbeta chain sequences (table S7). General conclusions and limits of the study: The limitation that the direction of differentiation between precursor and effector cells cannot be definitively established by a human observational design was noted by the authors. A bigger share of IL-7Rhigh TEMRA clonotypes consisted of expanded effector clonotypes than was the case for TEM or TCM clonotypes. Only about 95% of the 14 donors were included in some bulk TCR-seq comparisons, suggesting that not every subset was available for every donor. IL-7Rhigh and IL-7R- TEMRA subsets showed more restricted TCR repertoires, with lower diversity and more expanded clonotypes, than TCM and TEM subsets.

Sequencing was performed on an Illumina MiSeq. The authors' analysis ran thus. To quantify repertoire diversity, the Shannon-Wiener index was calculated using VDJtools. Expanded TCRbeta clonotypes were defined as those with a clonotype frequency of at least 3. TCRdb ran its own pipeline on the public reads, namely fastp trimming at Q25 and MiXCR clone calling, and kept in-frame beta chains. Here each entry gathers all rows of one CDR3 protein and keeps the most common genes and DNA. The V and J calls here are based on TCRdb, not the publication. In this sample the table shows several hundred distinct CDR3 sequences, 15% to 20% of which occur a single time. The top ten constitute about 18% of the sample. To test whether a precursor-effector relationship exists among CD4 cytotoxic T cells, bulk UMI-based TCR sequencing was run on four sorted CD4+ memory subsets: TCM, TEM, IL-7Rhigh TEMRA, and IL-7R- TEMRA. The cells came from peripheral blood mononuclear cells that had been isolated from human blood.

As regards this clonotype: This clone's antigen is unknown. The input lacks base qualities; no much larger clone sits a single base away.

The CDR1 and CDR2 encoded by the germline V gene (reference sequence) are DFQATT and SNEGSKA. The CDR3 covers 11 residues, taking in both the cysteine and the phenylalanine. CDR3 DNA is the only sequence kept; it has 33 bases, read in frame from the first base. V drops 8 bases and J drops 8 bases, leaving 15 bases in between. Sequences were obtained from memory CD4+ T cells from blood (PBMCs). Recombination linked TRBV20-1 to TRBJ1-2; TRBD1 is possibly the D segment (5 matching bases). This TCR derives from a human donor in good health. CDR3 reads: CSSRDFLGYTF. The nucleotides are TGCAGTTCCCGGGACTTCTTGGGCTACACCTTC.